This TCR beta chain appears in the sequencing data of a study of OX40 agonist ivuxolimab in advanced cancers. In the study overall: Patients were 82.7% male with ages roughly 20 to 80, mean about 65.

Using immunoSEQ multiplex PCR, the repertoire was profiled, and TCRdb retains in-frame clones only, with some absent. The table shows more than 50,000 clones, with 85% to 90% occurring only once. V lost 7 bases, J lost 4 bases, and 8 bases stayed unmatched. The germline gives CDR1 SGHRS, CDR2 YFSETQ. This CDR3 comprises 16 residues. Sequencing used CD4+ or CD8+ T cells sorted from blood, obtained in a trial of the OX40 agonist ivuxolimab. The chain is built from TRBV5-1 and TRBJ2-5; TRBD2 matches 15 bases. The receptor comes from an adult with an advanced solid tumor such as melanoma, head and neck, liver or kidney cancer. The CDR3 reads CASFNGLAGGRETQYF. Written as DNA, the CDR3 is TGCGCCAGCTTCAACGGACTAGCGGGGGGGAGAGAGACCCAGTACTTC.